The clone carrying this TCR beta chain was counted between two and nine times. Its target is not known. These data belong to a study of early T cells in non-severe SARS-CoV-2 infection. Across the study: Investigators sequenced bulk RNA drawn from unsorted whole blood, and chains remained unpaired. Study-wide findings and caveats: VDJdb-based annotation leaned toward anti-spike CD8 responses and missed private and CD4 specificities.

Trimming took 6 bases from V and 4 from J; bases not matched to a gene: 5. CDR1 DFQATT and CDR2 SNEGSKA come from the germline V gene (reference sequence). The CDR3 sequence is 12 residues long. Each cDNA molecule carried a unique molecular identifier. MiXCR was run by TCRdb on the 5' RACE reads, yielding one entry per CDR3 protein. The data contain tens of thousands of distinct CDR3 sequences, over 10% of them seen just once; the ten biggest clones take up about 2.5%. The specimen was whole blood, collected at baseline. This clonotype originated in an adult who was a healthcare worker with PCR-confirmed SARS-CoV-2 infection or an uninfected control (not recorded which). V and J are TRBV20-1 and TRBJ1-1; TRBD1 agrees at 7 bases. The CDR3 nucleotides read TGCAGTGCCCGACAGGGCGGCACTGAAGCTTTCTTT. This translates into CSARQGGTEAFF.